This is a list of T cell receptor beta chains from one sample in a study of PD-1 blockade in classical Hodgkin lymphoma. TCRdb's table, derived via immunoSEQ multiplex PCR, lists solely in-frame clones and lacks some. The sample holds over 12,000 clones; 55% to 80% are singletons and the top ten take about 10%. Sequenced here: peripheral blood mononuclear cells (PBMCs), sampled at baseline. Every receptor here comes from a human donor with classical Hodgkin lymphoma. Both conserved end residues are part of each CDR3. Fields, in order: D gene, clone size, V gene, J gene, CDR3 DNA, CDR3 protein. D genes are given only for firm matches. Some rows mark clone size as missing; the rest say once, few, many or name a class of expanded clone.

TRBD2	.	TRBV5-1	TRBJ2-5	TGCGCCAGCTGCCGCGCGGGAGGAGCGGCGGTCCAAGAGACCCAGTACTTC	CASCRAGGAAVQETQYF
.	once	TRBV18	TRBJ2-7	TGTGCCAGCTCACATGGGCGGAACACCTACGAGCAGTACTTC	CASSHGRNTYEQYF
.	.	TRBV7-6	TRBJ2-3	TGTGCCAGCAGCTTAGAGGTTGGCACAGATACGCAGTATTTT	CASSLEVGTDTQYF
.	.	TRBV11-2	TRBJ2-1	TGTGCCAGCAGCAAAGAGGCCCGGAGGCGGTATGAGCAGTTCTTC	CASSKEARRRYEQFF
.	.	TRBV10-3	TRBJ2-4	TGTGCCATCAGTGAGTCGGTTGCGGGGGCCAAAAACATTCAGTACTTC	CAISESVAGAKNIQYF
.	.	TRBV19	TRBJ1-2	TGTGCCAGTAGTATGGCCCAGGATAACTATGGCTACACCTTC	CASSMAQDNYGYTF
.	.	TRBV27	TRBJ2-1	TGTGCCAGCAGTATCCCGGACTCTTATGGCTCCTACAATGAGCAGTTCTTC	CASSIPDSYGSYNEQFF
TRBD1	once	TRBV27	TRBJ1-5	TGTGCCAGCAGTGTGACAGGGGGCAATCAGCCCCAGCATTTT	CASSVTGGNQPQHF
.	.	TRBV10-3	TRBJ2-7	TGTGCCATCAGGCAGGACCTCTCCTACGAGCAGTACTTC	CAIRQDLSYEQYF
.	.	TRBV10-3	TRBJ2-7	TGTGCCATCAGTGGTTCAAGATACGAGCAGTACTTC	CAISGSRYEQYF
.	.	TRBV19	TRBJ2-5	TGTGCCAGTAGTATTGCCTCCGGGGAAGGGAGAGAGACCCAGTACTTC	CASSIASGEGRETQYF
.	.	TRBV7-9	TRBJ2-7	TGTGCCAGCAGCTTAGCAGGGTCTGTCGAGCAGTACTTC	CASSLAGSVEQYF
TRBD1	medium-sized	TRBV14	TRBJ1-4	TGTGCCAGCAGCCCCGACAGGGTGAAACTGTTTTTT	CASSPDRVKLFF
.	.	TRBV6-9	TRBJ2-1	TGTGCCAGCAGTTACTCTTGGGAGCAGTTCTTC	CASSYSWEQFF
TRBD1	few	TRBV19	TRBJ1-5	TGTGCCAGCGACAGGGGAGGGCAGCCCCAGCATTTT	CASDRGGQPQHF
.	.	TRBV6-5	TRBJ1-1	TGTGCCAGCAAGGCGAACACTGAAGCTTTCTTT	CASKANTEAFF
TRBD2	.	TRBV9	TRBJ2-5	TGTGCCAGCAGCACGGGGACTAGCAATAGGGAGGCCCAGTACTTC	CASSTGTSNREAQYF
.	.	TRBV5-4	TRBJ1-4	TGTGCCAGCAGCTTGTTTCCTAATGAAAAACTGTTTTTT	CASSLFPNEKLFF
.	medium-sized	TRBV10-3	TRBJ2-3	TGTGCCTCGGCGGAGGGGGGCCAGATCACAGATACGCAGTATTTT	CASAEGGQITDTQYF
.	.	TRBV2	TRBJ1-2	TGTGCCAGCAGTGTCCAGGGAAATGGCTACACCTTC	CASSVQGNGYTF
.	.	TRBV28	TRBJ1-1	TGTGCCAGCAGTTTACTAGACAGCCTCATGAACACTGAAGCTTTCTTT	CASSLLDSLMNTEAFF
.	few	TRBV27	TRBJ2-5	TGTGCCAGCAGTCCGGTGGGGCAGCTACAAGAGACCCAGTACTTC	CASSPVGQLQETQYF
TRBD2	.	TRBV6-1	TRBJ2-3	TGTGCCAGCAGCCGAGCGGGAGTGGGGACAGATACGCAGTATTTT	CASSRAGVGTDTQYF
TRBD1	.	TRBV4-2	TRBJ1-1	TGTGCCAGCAGCCTTACCGGGACAGGGAATGCTGAAGCTTTCTTT	CASSLTGTGNAEAFF
TRBD1	medium-sized	TRBV9	TRBJ1-1	TGTGCCAGCAGCGCAAACCCCCGGACAGGGGGCATCACTGAAGCTTTCTTT	CASSANPRTGGITEAFF
.	once	TRBV6-5	TRBJ1-5	TGTGCCAGCAGTTACTTACAGACCAATCAGCCCCAGCATTTT	CASSYLQTNQPQHF
TRBD2	.	TRBV9	TRBJ2-3	TGTGCCAGCAGCGTAGCGGCGGGAGGGGCAGATACGCAGTATTTT	CASSVAAGGADTQYF
.	medium-sized	TRBV15	TRBJ1-4	TGTGCCACCAGGCTGGGTAGCAGACTGTTTTTT	CATRLGSRLFF
.	.	TRBV7-9	TRBJ1-2	TGTGCCAGCAGCTGGGGCCTGGGTAACTATGGCTACACCTTC	CASSWGLGNYGYTF
.	few	TRBV30	TRBJ2-1	TGTGCCTGGTCCCGGGTGGGTGAGCAGTTCTTC	CAWSRVGEQFF
.	.	TRBV7-2	TRBJ2-1	TGTGCCAGCAGCTTAGTGGTCCAACCCCATGAGCAGTTCTTC	CASSLVVQPHEQFF
TRBD1	few	TRBV5-1	TRBJ1-1	TGCGCCAGCAGCCGCGGACAGGGGTACCCACCTGAAGCTTTCTTT	CASSRGQGYPPEAFF
.	.	TRBV7-9	TRBJ1-4	TGTGCCAGCAGCTTAGGAGAAGCAACTAATGAAAAACTGTTTTTT	CASSLGEATNEKLFF